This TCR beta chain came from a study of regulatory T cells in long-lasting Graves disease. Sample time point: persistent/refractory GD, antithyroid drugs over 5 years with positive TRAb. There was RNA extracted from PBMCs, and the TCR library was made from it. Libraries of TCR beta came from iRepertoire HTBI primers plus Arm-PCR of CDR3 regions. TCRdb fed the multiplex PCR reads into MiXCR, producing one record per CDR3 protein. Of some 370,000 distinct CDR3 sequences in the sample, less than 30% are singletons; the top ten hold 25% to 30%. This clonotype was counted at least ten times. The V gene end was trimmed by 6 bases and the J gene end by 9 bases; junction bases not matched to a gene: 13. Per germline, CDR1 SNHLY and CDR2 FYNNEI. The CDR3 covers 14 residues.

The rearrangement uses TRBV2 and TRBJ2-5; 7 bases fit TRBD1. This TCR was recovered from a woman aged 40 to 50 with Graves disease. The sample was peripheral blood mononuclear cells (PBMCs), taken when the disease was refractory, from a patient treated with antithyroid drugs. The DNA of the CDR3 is TGTGCCAGCAGAAAGGAAGGGGGCGTTGTGGCCCAGTACTTC. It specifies CASRKEGGVVAQYF.